This T cell receptor (beta chain) emerged from a study of control samples from healthy donors and cancer patients (dated by TCRdb to 2018 to 2020). Libraries were made using the immunoSEQ multiplex PCR assay. TCRdb holds this immuneACCESS table with in-frame rearrangements only. Some clones are missing; in checked studies, unresolved V genes explain under half, and the rest has no known cause. The sample includes 95,000 to 150,000 clones, with roughly 87% observed a single time. The top ten clones comprise roughly 2% of the sample. The germline V gene supplies CDR1 SGHRS and CDR2 YFSETQ. Relative to germline, V is 2 bases shorter and J is 0 bases shorter, with 3 bases between their ends. The CDR3 numbers 14 residues from cysteine through phenylalanine. Only the CDR3 DNA stays, 42 bases, in frame from base 1. As for this clone: Its antigen remains undetermined. It has no much larger one-base neighbor in the sample; base qualities were not kept.

Source material: blood. Rearrangement joined TRBV5-1 to TRBJ2-6; no confident D gene assignment can be made. This sequence was found in a man aged 18-30 years in good health. In nucleotide form, the sequence is TGCGCCAGCAGCTTACACTCTGGGGCCAACGTCCTGACTTTC. It translates as CASSLHSGANVLTF. Where the CDR3 stops, the reference TRBV5-1 and TRBJ2-6 genes take over; the full variable domain is KAGVTQTPRYLIKTRGQQVTLSCSPISGHRSVSWYQQTPGQGLQFLFEYFSETQRNKGNFPGRFSGRQFSNSRSEMNVSTLELGDSALYLCASSLHSGANVLTFGAGSRLTVL.